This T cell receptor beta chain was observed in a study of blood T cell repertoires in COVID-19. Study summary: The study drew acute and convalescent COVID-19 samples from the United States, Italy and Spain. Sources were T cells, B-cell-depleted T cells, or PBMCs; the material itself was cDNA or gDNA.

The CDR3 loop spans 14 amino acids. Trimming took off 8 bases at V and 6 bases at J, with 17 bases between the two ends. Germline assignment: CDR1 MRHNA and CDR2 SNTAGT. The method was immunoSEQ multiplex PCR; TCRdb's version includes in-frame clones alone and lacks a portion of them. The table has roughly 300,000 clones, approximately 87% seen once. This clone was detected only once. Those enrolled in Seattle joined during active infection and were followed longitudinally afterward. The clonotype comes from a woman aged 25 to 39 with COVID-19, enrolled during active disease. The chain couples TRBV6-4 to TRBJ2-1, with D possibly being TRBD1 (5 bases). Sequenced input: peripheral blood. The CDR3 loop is CASSEGVGRNEQFF. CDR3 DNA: TGTGCCAGCTCGGAAGGGGTCGGTCGCAATGAGCAGTTCTTC.